This T cell receptor beta chain was recovered during a study of OX40 agonist ivuxolimab in advanced cancers. About the research overall: Patients' therapy was ivuxolimab, an antibody that acts as an agonist of OX40 (CD134). Those enrolled were roughly 85% male, with a mean age of about 66 years and ages from 23 to 79. A history of anti-PD-1, anti-PD-L1 or anti-CTLA-4 therapy was acceptable, and approximately 40% had some.

The germline gives CDR1 SGHAT, CDR2 FQNNGV. The CDR3 has 17 residues. Germline trimming cut 5 bases from V and 0 bases from J; bases unmatched to any gene: 8. Some clones are missing from TCRdb's copy, which holds only in-frame ones; the method was immunoSEQ multiplex PCR. The sample lists more than 35,000 clones; approximately 80% were seen once. The clonotype comes from an adult with an advanced solid tumor such as melanoma, head and neck, liver or kidney cancer. The J gene is TRBJ1-3, the V gene TRBV11-2; 9 bases are shared with TRBD1. The starting material was CD4+ or CD8+ T cells sorted from blood, obtained in a trial of the OX40 agonist ivuxolimab. CDR3 nucleotide sequence: TGTGCCAGCAGCCCTAAAACGACAGGGGGCTCTGGAAACACCATATATTTT. This encodes CASSPKTTGGSGNTIYF.